A selection of T cell receptor beta chains follows, all from one sample in a study of T cells in Graves' hyperthyroidism and ophthalmopathy. Each CDR3 protein gets one entry after TCRdb re-called the multiplex PCR reads with MiXCR. The sample records more than 500,000 distinct CDR3 sequences, roughly 14% being singletons. What was sequenced was blood. Receptor source: a middle-aged woman with Graves' ophthalmopathy. The CDR3 runs from the conserved cysteine through the conserved F or W. D genes are given only for firm matches. The listing skips clone size in some rows; elsewhere it reads once, few, many or a size class.

V,size,J,D,DNA,CDR3
TRBV2,few,TRBJ2-5,.,TGTGCCAGCTTCGGGGGACGGCAAGAGACCCAGTACTTC,CASFGGRQETQYF
TRBV28,few,TRBJ1-5,.,TGTGCCAGCAGTCCAGGGACACCTAGCAATCAGCCCCAGCATTTT,CASSPGTPSNQPQHF
TRBV28,many,TRBJ2-3,TRBD2,TGTGCCAGCTCCGGGGGAGGGCCAGATACGCAGTATTTT,CASSGGGPDTQYF
TRBV12-3/TRBV12-4,many,TRBJ2-5,TRBD2,TGTGCCAGCAGTCAAGTAGCGGGAATTTGGGATTTGGGCCAAGAGACCCAGTACTTC,CASSQVAGIWDLGQETQYF
TRBV9,many,TRBJ2-5,TRBD1,TGTGCCAGCAGCGTCGGACAGGTCCAAGAGACCCAGTACTTC,CASSVGQVQETQYF
TRBV20-1,.,TRBJ2-7,TRBD2,TGCAGTGCTAGAGATCAGCTAGCGGCTCAACACGAGCAGTACTTC,CSARDQLAAQHEQYF
TRBV20-1,many,TRBJ2-4,.,TGCAGTGCGCACTCGTGGGGGGTAGCCAAAAACATTCAGTACTTC,CSAHSWGVAKNIQYF
TRBV6-2/TRBV6-3,.,TRBJ2-7,.,TGTGCCAGCAGCCGACAGCTAACCTACGAGCAGTACTTC,CASSRQLTYEQYF
TRBV2,few,TRBJ1-6,TRBD1,TGTGCCAGCAGTATTCGACAGGGGTGGGATTCACCCCTCCACTTT,CASSIRQGWDSPLHF
TRBV7-8,.,TRBJ1-1,.,TGTGCCAGCAGCTTAGATTCCCCGCAGAACACTGAAGCTTTCTTT,CASSLDSPQNTEAFF
TRBV20-1,.,TRBJ1-1,.,TGCAGTGCTAGACCCGACGGTGAAGCTTTCTTT,CSARPDGEAFF
TRBV11-1,.,TRBJ2-2,.,TGTGCCAGCACCACAACCATTAGGGACACCCTGTCGAACACCGGGGAGCTGTTTTTT,CASTTTIRDTLSNTGELFF
TRBV5-4,.,TRBJ2-7,TRBD2,TGTGCCAGCAGCTTGGGGGGAGTAGCGGGCACCTCCTACGAGCAGTACTTC,CASSLGGVAGTSYEQYF
TRBV20-1,many,TRBJ2-4,TRBD2,TGCAGTGCTAGAGACCCGGCCCGAGCGGGAGGGATGTTTGCGGCCAAAAACATTCAGTACTTC,CSARDPARAGGMFAAKNIQYF
TRBV6-1,many,TRBJ2-6,TRBD1,TGTGCCAGCAGCCCTTACAGGGGGCGCTCTGGGGCCAACGTCCTGACTTTC,CASSPYRGRSGANVLTF
TRBV28,many,TRBJ1-1,.,TGTGCCAGCAGTTCGGGGACCTTCGGTACTGAAGCTTTCTTT,CASSSGTFGTEAFF
TRBV11-2,.,TRBJ1-1,.,TGTGCCAGCAGCTTAGCTGGCCCCCAGGACACTGAAGCTTTCTTT,CASSLAGPQDTEAFF
TRBV13,.,TRBJ1-1,.,TGTGCCAGCAGCCCTAGCCAAGTGCGGAAGGGGAACACTGAAGCTTTCTTT,CASSPSQVRKGNTEAFF
TRBV28,many,TRBJ1-6,.,TGTGCCAGCAGTGGAGGGTTTGGTTCACCCCTCCACTTT,CASSGGFGSPLHF
TRBV11-2,many,TRBJ2-5,.,TGTGCCAGCAGCTTAGGGATTTCGGGGTACCAAGAGACCCAGTACTTC,CASSLGISGYQETQYF
TRBV29-1,.,TRBJ2-7,TRBD1,TGCAGCGCCCTGGACAGGGTCGAGCAGTACTTC,CSALDRVEQYF
TRBV6-2/TRBV6-3,.,TRBJ1-1,TRBD1,TGTGCCAGCAGTTACAGTCAGGGGGCCACTGAAGCTTTCTTT,CASSYSQGATEAFF
TRBV6-4,many,TRBJ2-2,TRBD2,TGTGCCAGCGGGCCCGGGTGGGGGGTAGCGGGAGCTAGGACCGGGGAGCTGTTTTTT,CASGPGWGVAGARTGELFF
TRBV30,few,TRBJ2-7,.,TGTGCCTGGAGTGTGGGCCTCGGCGTCTCCTACGAGCAGTACTTC,CAWSVGLGVSYEQYF
TRBV4-1,few,TRBJ2-7,.,TGCGCCAGCAGCCAAGATGACGGCAGCTCCGTCTCCTACGAGCAGTACTTC,CASSQDDGSSVSYEQYF